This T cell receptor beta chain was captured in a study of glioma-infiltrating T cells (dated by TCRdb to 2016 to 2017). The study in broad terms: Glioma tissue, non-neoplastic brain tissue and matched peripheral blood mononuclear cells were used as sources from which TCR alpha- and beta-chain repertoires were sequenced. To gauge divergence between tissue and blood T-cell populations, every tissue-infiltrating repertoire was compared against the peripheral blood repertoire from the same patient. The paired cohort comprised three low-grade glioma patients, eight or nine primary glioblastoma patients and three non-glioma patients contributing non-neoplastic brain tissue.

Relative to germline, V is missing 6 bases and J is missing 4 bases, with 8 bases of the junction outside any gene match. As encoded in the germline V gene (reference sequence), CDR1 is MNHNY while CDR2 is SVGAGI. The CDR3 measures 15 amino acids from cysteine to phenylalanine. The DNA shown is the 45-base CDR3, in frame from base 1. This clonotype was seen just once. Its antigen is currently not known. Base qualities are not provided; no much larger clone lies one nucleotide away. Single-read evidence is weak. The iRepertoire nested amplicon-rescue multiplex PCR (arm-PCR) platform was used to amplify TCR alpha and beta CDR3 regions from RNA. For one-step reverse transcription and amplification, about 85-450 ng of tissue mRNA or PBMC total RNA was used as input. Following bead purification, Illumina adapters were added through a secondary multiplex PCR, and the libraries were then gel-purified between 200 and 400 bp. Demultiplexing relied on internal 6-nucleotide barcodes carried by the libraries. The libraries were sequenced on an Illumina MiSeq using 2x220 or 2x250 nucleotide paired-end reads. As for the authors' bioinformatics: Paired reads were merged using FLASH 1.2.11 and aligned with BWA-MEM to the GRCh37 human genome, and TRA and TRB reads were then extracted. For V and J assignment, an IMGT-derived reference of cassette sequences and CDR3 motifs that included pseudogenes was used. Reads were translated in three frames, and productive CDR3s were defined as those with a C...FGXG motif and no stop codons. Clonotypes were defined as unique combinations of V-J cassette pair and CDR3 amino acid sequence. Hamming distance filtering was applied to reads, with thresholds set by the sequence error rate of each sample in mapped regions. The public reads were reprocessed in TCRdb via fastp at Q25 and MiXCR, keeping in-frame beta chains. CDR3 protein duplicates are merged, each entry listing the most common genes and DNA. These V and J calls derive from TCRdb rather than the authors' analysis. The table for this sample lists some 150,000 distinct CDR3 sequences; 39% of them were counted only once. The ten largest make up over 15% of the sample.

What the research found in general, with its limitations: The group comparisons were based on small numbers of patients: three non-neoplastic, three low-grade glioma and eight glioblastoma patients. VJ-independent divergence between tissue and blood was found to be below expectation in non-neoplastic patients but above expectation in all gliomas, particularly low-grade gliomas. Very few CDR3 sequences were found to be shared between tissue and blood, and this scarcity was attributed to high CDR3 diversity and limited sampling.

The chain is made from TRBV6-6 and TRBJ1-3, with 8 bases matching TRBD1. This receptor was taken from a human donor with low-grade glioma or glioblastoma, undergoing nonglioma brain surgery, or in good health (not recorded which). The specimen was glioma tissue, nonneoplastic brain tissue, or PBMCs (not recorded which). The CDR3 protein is CASRPGGWTGNTIYF. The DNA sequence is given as TGTGCCAGCAGGCCAGGGGGCTGGACGGGAAACACCATATATTTT.